The rows below give T cell receptor beta chains drawn from one sample of a study of T cell changes during pregnancy in multiple sclerosis. Clones were sequenced by immunoSEQ multiplex PCR, and TCRdb holds only the in-frame ones, with some missing. The sample consists of 78,000 or so clones, about 91% of them appearing once. Source: peripheral blood, taken before pregnancy. These receptors came from a female donor with multiple sclerosis, enrolled in a pregnancy study. CDR3s include the opening cysteine and the closing phenylalanine or tryptophan. Fields, in order: clone size, V gene, J gene, D gene, CDR3 protein, CDR3 DNA. D genes are given only for firm matches. Rows give clone size only sometimes, using once, few, many, or a class for an expanded clone.

-	TRBV11-1	TRBJ1-1	-	CASSLVPNTEAFF	TGTGCCAGCAGCTTAGTCCCTAACACTGAAGCTTTCTTT
-	TRBV5-1	TRBJ2-1	-	CASNAGNNEQFF	TGCGCCAGCAACGCAGGGAACAATGAGCAGTTCTTC
-	TRBV29-1	TRBJ2-7	-	CSVKTAYEQYF	TGCAGCGTAAAGACAGCCTACGAGCAGTACTTC
-	TRBV18	TRBJ2-1	TRBD2	CASSPVSGSANEQFF	TGTGCCAGCTCACCGGTTAGCGGGAGCGCAAATGAGCAGTTCTTC
-	TRBV27	TRBJ2-2	TRBD1	CASRTGGRAGELFF	TGTGCCAGCAGGACAGGGGGAAGGGCCGGGGAGCTGTTTTTT
-	TRBV27	TRBJ1-4	-	CASRPGGGGEKLFF	TGTGCCAGCAGACCTGGGGGAGGGGGTGAAAAACTGTTTTTT
-	TRBV29-1	TRBJ1-1	-	CSVFRGGGRLNTEAFF	TGCAGCGTCTTCCGGGGAGGGGGGCGCCTGAACACTGAAGCTTTCTTT
-	TRBV20-1	TRBJ2-5	-	CSAPRQETQYF	TGCAGTGCCCCCCGCCAAGAGACCCAGTACTTC
-	TRBV18	TRBJ2-1	TRBD2	CASSPPGLAGSLYRNEQFF	TGTGCCAGCTCACCTCCGGGACTAGCGGGATCCTTATACAGAAATGAGCAGTTCTTC
-	TRBV28	TRBJ1-4	TRBD1	CASRRGQNKLFF	TGTGCCAGCAGGAGGGGACAGAACAAACTGTTTTTT
-	TRBV7-6	TRBJ2-7	-	CASSLEAVSSYEQYF	TGTGCCAGCAGCTTAGAAGCGGTAAGCTCCTACGAGCAGTACTTC
-	TRBV10-3	TRBJ2-3	-	CAISDGVRDTQYF	TGTGCCATCAGTGACGGGGTTCGGGATACGCAGTATTTT
-	TRBV9	TRBJ2-7	TRBD2	CASSVVLAGSYYEQYF	TGTGCCAGCAGCGTAGTACTAGCGGGATCCTACTACGAGCAGTACTTC
-	TRBV28	TRBJ1-1	-	CASSFPGLSLRGLGTEAFF	TGTGCCAGCAGTTTCCCGGGACTTAGTCTGAGGGGCTTGGGCACTGAAGCTTTCTTT
-	TRBV28	TRBJ1-1	-	CASRATGEAFF	TGTGCCAGCAGGGCTACGGGGGAAGCTTTCTTT
-	TRBV15	TRBJ1-4	-	CATSSGEATAWEKLFF	TGTGCCACCAGCAGTGGGGAGGCAACCGCGTGGGAAAAACTGTTTTTT
-	TRBV5-1	TRBJ2-5	-	CASSLPSGGPAETQYF	TGCGCCAGCAGCTTGCCTTCCGGGGGTCCGGCTGAGACCCAGTACTTC
once	TRBV6-1	TRBJ1-2	TRBD1	CASSVPGQVYGYTF	TGTGCCAGCAGTGTACCGGGACAGGTCTATGGCTACACCTTC
-	TRBV2	TRBJ1-1	TRBD1	CASSLKDRGNTEAFF	TGTGCCAGCAGTCTAAAGGACAGGGGGAACACTGAAGCTTTCTTT
-	TRBV6-6	TRBJ2-7	TRBD1	CASSRQGIHEQYF	TGTGCCAGCAGTCGACAGGGGATACACGAGCAGTACTTC
-	TRBV5-1	TRBJ2-3	-	CASSVGGVADTQYF	TGCGCCAGCAGCGTAGGGGGAGTGGCAGATACGCAGTATTTT
-	TRBV27	TRBJ2-1	-	CASRALGPYNEQFF	TGTGCCAGCAGAGCTCTTGGGCCCTACAATGAGCAGTTCTTC
once	TRBV7-9	TRBJ2-7	-	CASSFRDTHYEQYF	TGTGCCAGCAGCTTCCGGGACACTCACTACGAGCAGTACTTC
-	TRBV29-1	TRBJ2-1	TRBD2	CSVAGLAPTMPQFF	TGCAGCGTTGCGGGACTAGCCCCTACAATGCCGCAGTTCTTC
few	TRBV29-1	TRBJ1-2	TRBD1	CSVEGSGQGSGYTF	TGCAGCGTTGAAGGCTCGGGACAGGGAAGCGGCTACACCTTC
-	TRBV30	TRBJ2-1	TRBD1	CAWSLDRENEQFF	TGTGCCTGGAGCCTGGACAGGGAGAATGAGCAGTTCTTC
-	TRBV5-4	TRBJ2-1	-	CASSSAGRYEQFF	TGTGCCAGCAGCTCCGCGGGACGCTATGAGCAGTTCTTC
-	TRBV18	TRBJ1-1	-	CASSPSYTEAFF	TGTGCCAGCTCACCTTCGTACACTGAAGCTTTCTTT
-	TRBV5-4	TRBJ2-7	TRBD1	CASSPTGGPSYEQYF	TGTGCCAGCAGCCCTACAGGGGGTCCGTCCTACGAGCAGTACTTC
-	TRBV18	TRBJ2-2	TRBD1	CASSGIQGANTGELFF	TGTGCCAGCTCAGGGATACAGGGGGCGAACACCGGGGAGCTGTTTTTT
-	TRBV9	TRBJ2-7	-	CASSVMGGPTDEQYF	TGTGCCAGCAGCGTAATGGGAGGACCGACCGACGAGCAGTACTTC
-	TRBV7-8	TRBJ1-5	TRBD1	CASSTKRTGSGNQPQHF	TGTGCCAGCAGCACCAAAAGGACAGGGAGCGGCAATCAGCCCCAGCATTTT
-	TRBV6-1	TRBJ2-1	-	CASSEETGSSGVGEFF	TGTGCCAGCAGTGAAGAAACAGGGAGTTCGGGTGTAGGGGAGTTCTTC
-	TRBV19	TRBJ1-5	-	CASSRSGSNQPQHF	TGTGCCAGTAGTCGGAGCGGGAGCAATCAGCCCCAGCATTTT
-	TRBV5-1	TRBJ2-7	-	CASSLDGRVSEQYF	TGCGCCAGCAGCTTAGACGGCAGGGTGAGCGAGCAGTACTTC
-	TRBV13	TRBJ2-1	TRBD2	CASSPTSGRVNEQFF	TGTGCCAGCAGCCCGACTAGCGGGAGAGTAAATGAGCAGTTCTTC
-	TRBV4-2	TRBJ2-5	TRBD2	CASSLTSGRAEETQYF	TGTGCCAGCAGCCTGACTAGCGGGAGGGCCGAAGAGACCCAGTACTTC
few	TRBV5-4	TRBJ2-1	TRBD1	CASSPGTGGDNEQFF	TGTGCCAGCAGCCCCGGGACAGGGGGAGACAATGAGCAGTTCTTC
-	TRBV25-1	TRBJ1-1	-	CASSEQGYKAFF	TGTGCCAGCAGTGAACAGGGCTACAAGGCTTTCTTT
-	TRBV5-6	TRBJ2-7	-	CASSLWARKQYEQYF	TGTGCCAGCAGCTTGTGGGCCAGGAAACAGTACGAGCAGTACTTC